These T cell receptor beta chains were read from a single sample in a study of radiotherapy plus CTLA-4 blockade in lung cancer. Generated by immunoSEQ multiplex PCR, the TCRdb table keeps only in-frame clones and is missing some. The data hold fewer than 45,000 clones, with 72% observed a single time. This sample comprised peripheral blood, obtained from a patient treated with radiotherapy plus ipilimumab. These receptors were obtained from a human donor with non-small cell lung cancer who had stable disease on radiotherapy plus ipilimumab. Both conserved end residues are part of each CDR3. Clone size is given for some rows only: seen once, a few or many times, or a class if the clone is expanded.

v_gene: TRBV19; abundance: NA; CDR3aa: CASMGQGVVEAFF
v_gene: TRBV19; abundance: few; CDR3aa: CASTSTSPYGYTF
v_gene: TRBV2; abundance: few; CDR3aa: CASSPRQGADQPQHF
v_gene: TRBV4-3; abundance: NA; CDR3aa: CASSTTLRGETQYF
v_gene: TRBV29-1; abundance: NA; CDR3aa: CSVEGLFNEQFF
v_gene: TRBV12-5; abundance: NA; CDR3aa: CASGLVRTESDTEAFF
v_gene: TRBV7-2; abundance: NA; CDR3aa: CASSLAWTGRSAGETQYF
v_gene: TRBV5-6; abundance: NA; CDR3aa: CASSADIYNEQFF
v_gene: TRBV30; abundance: NA; CDR3aa: CAWSVFSAGELFF
v_gene: TRBV5-1; abundance: NA; CDR3aa: CASSLGQVGNTQYF
v_gene: TRBV5-8; abundance: NA; CDR3aa: CASSSGQYNSPLHF
v_gene: TRBV19; abundance: few; CDR3aa: CASNHRVEETQYF
v_gene: TRBV7-2; abundance: NA; CDR3aa: CASSLTRDRVTEAFF
v_gene: TRBV11-2; abundance: NA; CDR3aa: CASSRRVTSSTDTQYF
v_gene: TRBV5-6; abundance: few; CDR3aa: CASSLPGMNTEAFF
v_gene: TRBV11-2; abundance: NA; CDR3aa: CASSLDYRDRGPLSYEQYF
v_gene: TRBV2; abundance: NA; CDR3aa: CASWPESSYEQYF
v_gene: TRBV9; abundance: few; CDR3aa: CASSASGAGDRDTQYF
v_gene: TRBV4-1; abundance: NA; CDR3aa: CASSQDRTGRSEKLFF
v_gene: TRBV7-8; abundance: NA; CDR3aa: CASTTGKSNQPQHF
v_gene: TRBV19; abundance: NA; CDR3aa: CASKSAGGSHEQFF
v_gene: TRBV13; abundance: NA; CDR3aa: CASSFQRGGQDEQFF
v_gene: TRBV6-5; abundance: NA; CDR3aa: CASRPTGGAHQPQHF
v_gene: TRBV19; abundance: few; CDR3aa: CASSIAGNTGELFF
v_gene: TRBV5-1; abundance: NA; CDR3aa: CASSLVGQGTDTQYF
v_gene: TRBV6-4; abundance: NA; CDR3aa: CASRHGDRVSQPQHF
v_gene: TRBV10-3; abundance: once; CDR3aa: CAISEFQEVQETQYF
v_gene: TRBV4-1; abundance: NA; CDR3aa: CASSQAPAGKETQYF
v_gene: TRBV30; abundance: NA; CDR3aa: CAWSVQRGTVLF
v_gene: TRBV7-9; abundance: few; CDR3aa: CASSLDREEVRGANVLTF
v_gene: TRBV4-1; abundance: NA; CDR3aa: CASSQDDRGNTEAFF
v_gene: TRBV6-5; abundance: medium-sized; CDR3aa: CASSYHTGESTEAFF
v_gene: TRBV7-8; abundance: NA; CDR3aa: CASSVGDRGITDTQYF
v_gene: TRBV18; abundance: once; CDR3aa: CASSPDTVTEVDTQYF
v_gene: TRBV19; abundance: NA; CDR3aa: CASSIVGQVGEQYF